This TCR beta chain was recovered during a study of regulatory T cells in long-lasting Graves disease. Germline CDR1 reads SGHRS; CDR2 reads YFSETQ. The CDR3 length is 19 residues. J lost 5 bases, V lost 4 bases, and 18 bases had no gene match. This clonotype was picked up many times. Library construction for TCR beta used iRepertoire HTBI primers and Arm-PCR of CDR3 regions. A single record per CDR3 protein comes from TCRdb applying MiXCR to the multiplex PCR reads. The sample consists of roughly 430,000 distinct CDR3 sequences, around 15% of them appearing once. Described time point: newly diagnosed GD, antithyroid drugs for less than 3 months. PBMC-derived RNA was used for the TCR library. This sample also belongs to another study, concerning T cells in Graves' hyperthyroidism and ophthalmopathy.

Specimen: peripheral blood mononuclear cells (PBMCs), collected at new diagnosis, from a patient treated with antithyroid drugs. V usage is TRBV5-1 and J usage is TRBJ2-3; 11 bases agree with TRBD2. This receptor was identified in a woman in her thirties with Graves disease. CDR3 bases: TGCGCCAGCAGCCTGATTGGGACTAGCGGAACAAGAGGAGGAGATACGCAGTATTTT. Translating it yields CASSLIGTSGTRGGDTQYF.